The 3 T cell receptor beta chains presented below share a single source sample, sequenced in a study of regulatory T cells in long-lasting Graves disease. Combining iRepertoire HTBI primers with Arm-PCR of CDR3 regions, the authors built TCR beta libraries. MiXCR, applied by TCRdb to the multiplex PCR reads, yields one record per CDR3 protein. Of hundreds of thousands of distinct CDR3 sequences in the sample, 16% were seen once. Time point indicated: newly diagnosed GD, antithyroid drugs for less than 3 months. TCR sequences were obtained from RNA taken from PBMCs. The same sample was also used in a study of T cells in Graves' hyperthyroidism and ophthalmopathy.

The source material was peripheral blood mononuclear cells (PBMCs), sampled at new diagnosis, from a patient treated with antithyroid drugs. The receptors stem from a man aged 40-49 years with Graves disease.

This clonotype was detected only a few times. V usage is TRBV18 and J usage is TRBJ1-2; no definite D call. Germline CDR1 and CDR2: KGHSH and LQKENI. The CDR3 has 14 amino acids. V was shortened by 5 bases and J by 0 bases, with 10 bases between the two germline ends. The CDR3, as DNA: TGTGCCAGCTCAGCGGCACCACCTAACTATGGCTACACCTTC. It is translated as CASSAAPPNYGYTF. Based on the CDR3 plus reference TRBV18 and TRBJ1-2, the full variable domain is NAGVMQNPRHLVRRRGQEARLRCSPMKGHSHVYWYRQLPEEGLKFMVYLQKENIIDESGMPKERFSAEFPKEGPSILRIQQVVRGDSAAYFCASSAAPPNYGYTFGSGTRLTVV.

Many counts were recorded for this clonotype. The CDR3 nucleotides are TGCGCCAGCAGCCTCGGACAGGCTGGCGGGGAGCTGTTTTTT. Encoded protein: CASSLGQAGGELFF. V and J are TRBV4-1 and TRBJ2-2, with 7 bases fitting TRBD1. The CDR3 spans 14 residues. Germline V gene data show CDR1 as MGHRA and CDR2 as YSYEKL. Trimming cost V 4 bases and J 7 bases; bases outside gene matches: 6.

At least ten counts were recorded for this clonotype. The genes are TRBV6-1 and TRBJ2-7; D is unresolved. V was shortened by 5 bases and J by 0 bases, with 17 bases between the two germline ends. The V gene's germline CDR1 is MNHNS and CDR2 SASEGT. The CDR3 extends over 16 amino acids. The chain's CDR3 is CASSHTVAGGSYEQYF. CDR3 DNA: TGTGCCAGCAGTCATACGGTGGCAGGCGGCTCCTACGAGCAGTACTTC.